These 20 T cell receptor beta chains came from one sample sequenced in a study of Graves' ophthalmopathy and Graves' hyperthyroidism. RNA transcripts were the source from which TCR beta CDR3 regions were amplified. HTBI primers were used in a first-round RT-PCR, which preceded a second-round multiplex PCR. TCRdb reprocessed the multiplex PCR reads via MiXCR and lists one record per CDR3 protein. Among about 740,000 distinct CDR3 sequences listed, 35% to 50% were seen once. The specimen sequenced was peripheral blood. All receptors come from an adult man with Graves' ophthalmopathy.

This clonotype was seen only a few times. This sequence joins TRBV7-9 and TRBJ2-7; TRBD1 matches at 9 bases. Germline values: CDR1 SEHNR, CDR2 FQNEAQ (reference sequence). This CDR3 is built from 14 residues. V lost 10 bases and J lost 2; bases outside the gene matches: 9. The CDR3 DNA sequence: TGTGCCACCCAGCCTGGGACAGGGACCTACGAGCAGTACTTC. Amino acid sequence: CATQPGTGTYEQYF.

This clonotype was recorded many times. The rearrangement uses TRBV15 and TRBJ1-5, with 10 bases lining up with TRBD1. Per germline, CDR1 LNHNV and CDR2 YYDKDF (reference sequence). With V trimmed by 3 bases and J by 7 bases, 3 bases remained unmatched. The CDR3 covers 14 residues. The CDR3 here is CATSRDRGRQPQHF. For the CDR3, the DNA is TGTGCCACCAGCAGGGACAGGGGGAGGCAGCCCCAGCATTTT.

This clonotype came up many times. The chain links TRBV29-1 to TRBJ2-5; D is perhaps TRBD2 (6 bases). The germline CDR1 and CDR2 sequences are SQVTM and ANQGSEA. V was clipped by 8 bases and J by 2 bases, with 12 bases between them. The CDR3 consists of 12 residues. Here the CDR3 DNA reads TGCAGCTTCGCGGGGCCTCAAGAGACCCAGTACTTC. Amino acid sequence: CSFAGPQETQYF.

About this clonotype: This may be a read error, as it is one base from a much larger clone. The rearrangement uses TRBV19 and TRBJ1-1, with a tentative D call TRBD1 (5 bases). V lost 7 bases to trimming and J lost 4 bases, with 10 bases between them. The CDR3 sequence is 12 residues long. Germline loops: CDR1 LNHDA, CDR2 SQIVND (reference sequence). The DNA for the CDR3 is TGTGCCAGTACCCCGGGGGGCACTGAAGCTTTCTTT. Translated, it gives CASTPGGTEAFF.

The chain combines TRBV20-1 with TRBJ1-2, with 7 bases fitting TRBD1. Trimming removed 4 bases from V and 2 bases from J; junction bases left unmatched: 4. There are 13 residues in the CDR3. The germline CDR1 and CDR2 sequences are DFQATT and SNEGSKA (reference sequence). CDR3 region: CSANPQGNYGYTF. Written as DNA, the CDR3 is TGCAGTGCTAACCCACAGGGGAACTATGGCTACACCTTC.

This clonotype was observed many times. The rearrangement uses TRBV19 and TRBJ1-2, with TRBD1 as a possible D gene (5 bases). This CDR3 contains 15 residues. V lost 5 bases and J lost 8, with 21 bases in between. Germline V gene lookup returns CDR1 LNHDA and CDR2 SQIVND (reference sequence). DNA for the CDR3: TGTGCCAGTAGTGTACGACAGCCACGGGGCTCCGGCTACACCTTC. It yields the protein CASSVRQPRGSGYTF.

CDR3 DNA sequence: TGTGCCAGCAGCTTAGCCCGGGGTTCGAGAGAGACCCAGTACTTC. Encoded protein: CASSLARGSRETQYF. V and J are TRBV11-1 and TRBJ2-7; D perhaps matches TRBD2 (5 bases). TRBJ2-5 matches the DNA end more closely, so the J call is doubtful. The CDR3 has 15 residues. Germline V lookup: CDR1 SGHAT, CDR2 FQDESV (reference sequence).

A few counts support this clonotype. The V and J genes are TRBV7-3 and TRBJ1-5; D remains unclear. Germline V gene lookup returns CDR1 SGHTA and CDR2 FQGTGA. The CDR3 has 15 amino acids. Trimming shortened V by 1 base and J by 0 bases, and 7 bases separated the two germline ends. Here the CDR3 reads CASSLNGYSNQPQHF. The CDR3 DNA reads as TGTGCCAGCAGCTTAAACGGATATAGCAATCAGCCCCAGCATTTT.

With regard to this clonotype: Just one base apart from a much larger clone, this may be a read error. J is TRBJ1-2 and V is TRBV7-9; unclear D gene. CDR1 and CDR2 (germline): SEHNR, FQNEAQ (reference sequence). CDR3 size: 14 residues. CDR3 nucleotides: TGTGCCAGCAGACTACCTAATGATAACTATGGCTGCACCTTC. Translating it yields CASRLPNDNYGCTF.

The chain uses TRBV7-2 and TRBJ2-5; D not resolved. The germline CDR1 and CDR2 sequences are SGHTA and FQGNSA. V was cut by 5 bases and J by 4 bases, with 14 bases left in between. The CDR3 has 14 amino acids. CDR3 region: CASSQWLALETQYF. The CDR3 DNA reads TGTGCCAGCAGCCAGTGGTTGGCGCTAGAGACCCAGTACTTC.

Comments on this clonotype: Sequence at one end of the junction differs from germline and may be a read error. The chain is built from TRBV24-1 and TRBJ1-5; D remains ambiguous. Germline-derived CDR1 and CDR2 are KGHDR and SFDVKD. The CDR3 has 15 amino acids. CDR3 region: CASSPDIGEVQPQHF. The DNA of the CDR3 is TGTGCCAGCAGTCCCGACATCGGGGAGGTTCAGCCCCAGCATTTT.

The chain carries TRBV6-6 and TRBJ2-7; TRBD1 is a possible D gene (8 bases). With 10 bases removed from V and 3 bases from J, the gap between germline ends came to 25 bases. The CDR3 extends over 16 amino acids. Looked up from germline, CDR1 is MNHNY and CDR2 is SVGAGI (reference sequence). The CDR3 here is CATASGQGGKVYEQYF. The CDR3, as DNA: TGTGCCACCGCTAGCGGACAGGGAGGAAAAGTCTACGAGCAGTACTTC.

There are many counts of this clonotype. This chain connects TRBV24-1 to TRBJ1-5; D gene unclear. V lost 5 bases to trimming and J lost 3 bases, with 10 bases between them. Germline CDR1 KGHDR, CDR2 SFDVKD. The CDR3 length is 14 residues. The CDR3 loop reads CATSGQYNNQPQHF. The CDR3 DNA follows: TGTGCCACCAGTGGACAATATAACAATCAGCCCCAGCATTTT.

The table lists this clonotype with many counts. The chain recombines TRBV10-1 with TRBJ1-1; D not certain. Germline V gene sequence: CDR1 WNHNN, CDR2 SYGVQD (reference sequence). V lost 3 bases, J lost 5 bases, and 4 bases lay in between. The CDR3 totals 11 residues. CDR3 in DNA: TGCGCCAGCAGTGAAGGAACTGAAGCTTTCTTT. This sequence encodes CASSEGTEAFF.

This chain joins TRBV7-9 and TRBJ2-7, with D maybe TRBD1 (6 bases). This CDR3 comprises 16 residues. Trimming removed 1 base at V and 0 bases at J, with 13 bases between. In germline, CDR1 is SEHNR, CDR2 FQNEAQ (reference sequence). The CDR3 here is CASSLEPGASSYEQYF. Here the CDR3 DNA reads TGTGCCAGCAGCTTAGAGCCAGGGGCTAGCTCCTACGAGCAGTACTTC. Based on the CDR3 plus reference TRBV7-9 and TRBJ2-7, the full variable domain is DTGVSQNPRHKITKRGQNVTFRCDPISEHNRLYWYRQTLGQGPEFLTYFQNEAQLEKSRLLSDRFSAERPKGSFSTLEIQRTEQGDSAMYLCASSLEPGASSYEQYFGPGTRLTVT.

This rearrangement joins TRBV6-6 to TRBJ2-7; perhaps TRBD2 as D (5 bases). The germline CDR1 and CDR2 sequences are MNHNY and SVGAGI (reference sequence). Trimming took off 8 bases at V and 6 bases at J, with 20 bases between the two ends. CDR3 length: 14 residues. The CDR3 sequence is CASGLGGWVSEQYF. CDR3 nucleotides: TGTGCCAGCGGACTGGGCGGCTGGGTAAGCGAGCAGTACTTC.

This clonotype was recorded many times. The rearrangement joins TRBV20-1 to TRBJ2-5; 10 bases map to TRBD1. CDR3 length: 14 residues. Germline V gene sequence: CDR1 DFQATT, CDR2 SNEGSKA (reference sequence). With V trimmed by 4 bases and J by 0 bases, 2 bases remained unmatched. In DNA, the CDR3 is TGCAGTGCTACGGACAGGGGGTACCAAGAGACCCAGTACTTC. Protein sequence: CSATDRGYQETQYF.

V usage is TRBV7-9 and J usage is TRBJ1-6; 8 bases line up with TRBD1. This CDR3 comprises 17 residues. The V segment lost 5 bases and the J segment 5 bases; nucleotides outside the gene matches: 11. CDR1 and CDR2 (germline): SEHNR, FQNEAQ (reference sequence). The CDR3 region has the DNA TGTGCCAGCAGCCCCTCGACAGGGGCAGCTAATAATTCACCCCTCCACTTT. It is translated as CASSPSTGAANNSPLHF.

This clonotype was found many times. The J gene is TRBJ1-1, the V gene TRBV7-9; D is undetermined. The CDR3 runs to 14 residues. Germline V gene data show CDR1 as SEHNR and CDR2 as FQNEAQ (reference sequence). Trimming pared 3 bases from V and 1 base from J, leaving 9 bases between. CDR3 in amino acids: CASSFSTRNTEAFF. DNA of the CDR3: TGTGCCAGCAGCTTTAGTACAAGGAACACTGAAGCTTTCTTT.

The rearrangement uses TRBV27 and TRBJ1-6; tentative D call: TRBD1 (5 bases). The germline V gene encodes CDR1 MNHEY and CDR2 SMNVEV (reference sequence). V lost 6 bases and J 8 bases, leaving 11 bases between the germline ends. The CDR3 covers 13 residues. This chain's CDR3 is CASSPGLYSPLHF. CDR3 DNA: TGTGCCAGCAGCCCGGGACTTTATTCACCCCTCCACTTT.